Shown below are 9 T cell receptor beta chains from a single sample sequenced in a study of CD8+CD57+ T cells in acquired aplastic anemia. Individuals selected for sequencing had exhibited CD8+CD57+ cell expansion on flow cytometry. The TCR beta profiling, which covered VDJ combination and CDR3 sequence, was carried out using genomic DNA as the template. Via MiXCR, TCRdb re-called the reads, giving one row per CDR3 protein. The data contain 200,000 to 300,000 distinct CDR3 sequences, around 45% of them singletons. The sequenced sample consisted of sorted CD4+, CD8+, or CD8+CD57+ T cells (not recorded which) from PBMCs. These receptors originate from a human donor with aplastic anemia.

The V gene is TRBV24-1, the J gene TRBJ2-1; D is perhaps TRBD2 (7 bases). The CDR3 spans 15 residues. V lost 5 bases to trimming and J lost 2 bases, with 12 bases between them. Germline CDR1 and CDR2: KGHDR and SFDVKD. The CDR3 region is CATSVAGAPYNEQFF. The CDR3 region has the DNA TGTGCCACCAGTGTGGCGGGGGCCCCCTACAATGAGCAGTTCTTC.

As concerns this clonotype: The CDR3 does not close with the conserved phenylalanine or tryptophan, likely indicating a read error. The DNA is left out, because the CDR3 cannot be placed on it with certainty; the CDR3 is given as TCRdb lists it. V gene TRBV10-3 combines with J gene TRBJ1-6; the table calls TRBD1, which could not be checked here. Germline CDR1 is ENHRY and CDR2 is SYGVKD. The CDR3 is 15 residues long, counting both termini. CDR3 in amino acids: CATVDISSYNSPQAA.

Ten or more counts support this clonotype. The J gene is TRBJ2-7, the V gene TRBV7-9; possibly TRBD1 or TRBD2 for D (5 bases each). Germline V gene data show CDR1 as SEHNR and CDR2 as FQNEAQ (reference sequence). V lost 5 bases and J 6 bases, leaving 14 bases between the germline ends. The CDR3 extends over 13 amino acids. The CDR3: CASSPSPGSEQYF. CDR3 in DNA: TGTGCCAGCAGCCCCTCCCCAGGGAGCGAGCAGTACTTC.

The chain has TRBV5-5 and TRBJ2-7; 8 nucleotides match TRBD1. After removal of 3 bases from V and 0 bases from J, the junction contained 5 bases not matched to a gene. This CDR3 has 15 residues. From germline, CDR1 is SGHKS and CDR2 YYEKEE (reference sequence). The CDR3 region is CASSYRQGSSYEQYF. The CDR3 DNA reads as TGTGCCAGCAGCTACCGACAGGGGAGCTCCTACGAGCAGTACTTC.

This clonotype has at least ten counts. The chain joins TRBV6-2 or TRBV6-3 to TRBJ2-5, with 10 bases identical to TRBD2. V lost 6 bases, J lost 2 bases, and 9 bases stayed unmatched. Germline V gives CDR1 MNHEY, CDR2 SVGEGT. The CDR3 extends over 16 amino acids. The chain's CDR3 is CASRAPLLAGQETQYF. For the CDR3, the DNA is TGTGCCAGCAGGGCTCCCTTACTAGCGGGGCAAGAGACCCAGTACTTC.

Note on this clonotype: A read error is likely, as this CDR3 ends without the conserved phenylalanine or tryptophan. J is TRBJ2-5 and V is TRBV29-1; 9 nucleotides align to TRBD1. The CDR3 runs to 13 residues. The germline gives CDR1 SQVTM, CDR2 ANQGSEA. CDR3 coding DNA: TGCGGCGTCTCGGACAGGGGTGGCGAGACCCAGTACTCC. As protein: CGVSDRGGETQYS.

In regard to this clonotype: At one boundary the junction diverges from the germline segment, which might be a read error. The chain is built from TRBV10-3 and TRBJ2-1; 9 positions match TRBD2. Per the germline V gene, CDR1 is ENHRY and CDR2 is SYGVKD. This CDR3 is 15 amino acids long. CDR3 region: CASSERLAGNNEQFF. The CDR3, as DNA: TGTGCCAGCAGTGAACGGCTAGCGGGGAACAATGAGCAGTTCTTC.

As for this clonotype: At one boundary the junction diverges from the germline segment, which might be a read error. The genes are TRBV19 and TRBJ2-1; possible D gene TRBD2, 6 bases. The CDR3 is 15 amino acids. Germline loops: CDR1 LNHDA, CDR2 SQIVND (reference sequence). Here the CDR3 reads CASRSGVSSYNEQLF. The CDR3 region has the DNA TGTGCCAGTAGATCGGGGGTAAGCTCCTACAATGAGCAGCTCTTC.

Only one count was recorded for this clonotype. The rearrangement uses TRBV7-8 and TRBJ2-7; D is perhaps TRBD1 or TRBD2 (5 bases each). CDR1 is SGHVS, CDR2 FQNEAQ, per germline. CDR3 length equals 18 residues. The ends were cut back, 1 base at V and 0 bases at J, with 19 bases in the middle. CDR3 loop: CASSLGASGGSISYEQYF. CDR3 nucleotides: TGTGCCAGCAGCTTAGGGGCCTCTGGGGGATCCATCTCCTACGAGCAGTACTTC. The full variable domain, completed using reference TRBV7-8 and TRBJ2-7, is GAGVSQSPRYKVAKRGQDVALRCDPISGHVSLFWYQQALGQGPEFLTYFQNEAQLDKSGLPSDRFFAERPEGSVSTLKIQRTQQEDSAVYLCASSLGASGGSISYEQYFGPGTRLTVT.